This TCR beta chain was profiled in a study of somatic mutations in cytotoxic T cells in rheumatoid arthritis. Study in general: Using a FACSAria II or Sony SH800, a portion of the V beta antibody-stained T-cell populations were flow-sorted at nearly 100% purity, and among those populations were V beta1+ cells that were then sequenced for TCRB.

TCRdb keeps only in-frame clones here, not all; method: immunoSEQ multiplex PCR. The sample lists about 36,000 clones, 84% seen once, with about 3.4% in the top ten. Flow cytometry was used to check the purity of CD4+ and CD8+ cells, which had been isolated by positive magnetic bead selection. Looked up from germline, CDR1 is KGHSH and CDR2 is LQKENI. CDR3 length: 16 amino acids. The V gene lost 6 bases and the J gene lost 3 bases, with 21 bases spanning the gap. The sequence was obtained from a man aged 40-50 years in good health. The J gene is TRBJ2-7, the V gene TRBV18; TRBD2 might be the D (5 bases). The source material was CD8+ T cells sorted from blood. In nucleotides, the CDR3 is TGTGCCAGCTCCCCGATGGAGAGGGCGACTCACTACGAGCAGTACTTC. This gives the protein CASSPMERATHYEQYF. Based on the CDR3 plus reference TRBV18 and TRBJ2-7, the full variable domain is NAGVMQNPRHLVRRRGQEARLRCSPMKGHSHVYWYRQLPEEGLKFMVYLQKENIIDESGMPKERFSAEFPKEGPSILRIQQVVRGDSAAYFCASSPMERATHYEQYFGPGTRLTVT.